The 30 T cell receptor beta chains in this list originate from one sample, sequenced in a study of blood T cell repertoires in COVID-19. Clones were sequenced by immunoSEQ multiplex PCR, and TCRdb holds only the in-frame ones, with some missing. The table lists approximately 83,000 clones, around four fifths of them singletons. The sequencing input was peripheral blood. These receptors all stem from a man in his fifties or sixties with acute or convalescent COVID-19.

This clone was detected a few times. The chain combines TRBV27 with TRBJ1-5, with D unclear. V dropped 5 bases and J dropped 2 bases, with 10 bases sitting between them. The CDR3 totals 14 residues. Per the germline V gene, CDR1 is MNHEY and CDR2 is SMNVEV (reference sequence). Here the CDR3 reads CASSGRLGNQPQHF. The CDR3 DNA sequence: TGTGCCAGCAGTGGGAGGTTGGGCAATCAGCCCCAGCATTTT.

V is TRBV18 and J is TRBJ2-1; TRBD1 aligns across 9 bases. CDR1 is KGHSH, CDR2 LQKENI, per germline. CDR3 length: 15 amino acids. V shed 3 bases, J shed 5 bases, and the junction held 5 bases outside the gene matches. CDR3 sequence reads: CASSPRDREDNEQFF. The CDR3 DNA sequence: TGTGCCAGCTCACCTCGGGACAGGGAAGACAATGAGCAGTTCTTC. Looking up the rest from reference TRBV18 and TRBJ2-1 gives the full variable domain: NAGVMQNPRHLVRRRGQEARLRCSPMKGHSHVYWYRQLPEEGLKFMVYLQKENIIDESGMPKERFSAEFPKEGPSILRIQQVVRGDSAAYFCASSPRDREDNEQFFGPGTRLTVL.

The rearrangement uses TRBV2 and TRBJ2-5, with 15 bases aligning to TRBD2. The trim removed 4 bases at V and 5 bases at J, leaving 17 bases unmatched. The CDR3 is 20 residues long. CDR1 and CDR2 from the germline V gene are SNHLY and FYNNEI. As DNA, the CDR3 is TGTGCCAGCAGTGGCCCGGGACACTTTGGACTAGCGGGAGGGCGGGAGACCCAGTACTTC. It yields the protein CASSGPGHFGLAGGRETQYF.

The rearrangement uses TRBV5-1 and TRBJ2-5; TRBD1 matches 7 bases. Trimming cost V 1 base and J 5 bases; bases outside gene matches: 8. This CDR3 contains 15 residues. CDR1 is SGHRS and CDR2 is YFSETQ in the germline V gene. The CDR3 DNA is TGCGCCAGCAGCTTGAGGCAGGGGGTCTCTGAGACCCAGTACTTC. Amino acid sequence: CASSLRQGVSETQYF.

This chain links TRBV27 with TRBJ2-5; tentatively, D is TRBD1 (6 bases). The germline V gene has CDR1 MNHEY and CDR2 SMNVEV (reference sequence). This CDR3 spans 13 amino acids. The germline V and J ends were trimmed by 6 bases and 7 bases, with 15 bases remaining between them. The CDR3 here is CASRSPGAGTQYF. For the CDR3, the DNA is TGTGCCAGCAGATCACCAGGGGCAGGGACCCAGTACTTC.

The chain employs TRBV5-1 and TRBJ2-7; D ambiguous. The CDR3 sequence is 14 residues long. Trimming removed 0 bases from V and 0 bases from J, with 7 bases in between. Germline lookup yields CDR1 SGHRS and CDR2 YFSETQ. This CDR3 reads CASSLGGSSYEQYF. The CDR3 DNA follows: TGCGCCAGCAGCTTGGGTGGCAGCTCCTACGAGCAGTACTTC. Supplemented by reference TRBV5-1 and TRBJ2-7, the full variable domain reads KAGVTQTPRYLIKTRGQQVTLSCSPISGHRSVSWYQQTPGQGLQFLFEYFSETQRNKGNFPGRFSGRQFSNSRSEMNVSTLELGDSALYLCASSLGGSSYEQYFGPGTRLTVT.

CDR3 protein: CASSQAASGGVGSYEQYF. CDR3 coding DNA: TGCGCCAGCAGCCAAGCAGCTAGCGGGGGGGTTGGGTCCTACGAGCAGTACTTC. The chain has TRBV4-1 and TRBJ2-7; 12 bases agree with TRBD2. Germline trimming cut 1 base from V and 1 base from J; bases unmatched to any gene: 8. The germline CDR1 and CDR2 sequences are MGHRA and YSYEKL. The CDR3 length is 18 residues.

The J gene is TRBJ2-3, the V gene TRBV5-4, with TRBD2 identical over 10 bases. The trim removed 0 bases at V and 2 bases at J, leaving 3 bases unmatched. In germline, CDR1 is SGHNT, CDR2 YYREEE (reference sequence). CDR3 length: 16 residues. The CDR3 reads CASSLGTSGYTDTQYF. The DNA of the CDR3 is TGTGCCAGCAGCTTGGGGACTAGCGGATACACAGATACGCAGTATTTT.

The V call is TRBV5-1, the J call TRBJ1-1; D is possibly TRBD1 (6 bases). The CDR3 loop spans 14 amino acids. The V end lost 3 bases, the J end lost 7 bases, and 16 bases lay between the germline ends. Germline CDR1 SGHRS, CDR2 YFSETQ. The CDR3 DNA reads as TGCGCCAGCAGCTCGTCAGGGGACTATGGTGAAGCTTTCTTT. It translates to CASSSSGDYGEAFF.

V gene TRBV7-3 combines with J gene TRBJ2-3; possibly TRBD2 for D (5 bases). Germline CDR1 is SGHTA and CDR2 is FQGTGA. CDR3 length: 15 residues. V dropped 4 bases and J dropped 4 bases, with 15 bases sitting between them. The CDR3: CASSSSGPMADTQYF. The CDR3 DNA follows: TGTGCCAGCAGCTCAAGCGGACCGATGGCAGATACGCAGTATTTT.

The chain is built from TRBV3-1 (or the pseudogene TRBV3-2) and TRBJ2-4; no clear D gene. The CDR3 contains 17 residues. The germline CDR1 and CDR2 sequences are LGHDT and YNNKEL (reference sequence). V gave up 1 base and J gave up 2 bases, with 15 bases separating them. In DNA, the CDR3 is TGTGCCAGCAGCCAAGCGGGTGCCGGATTTACCAAAAACATTCAGTACTTC. Protein product: CASSQAGAGFTKNIQYF.

The rearrangement links TRBV4-3 to TRBJ1-1, with 8 bases matching TRBD1. This CDR3 is 15 amino acids long. V dropped 5 bases and J dropped 1; count of bases not matched to a gene: 6. CDR1 and CDR2 (germline): LGHNA, YSLEER. In DNA, the CDR3 is TGCGCCAGCAGCTCCGGGACAGGATGGAACACTGAAGCTTTCTTT. Translating gives CASSSGTGWNTEAFF.

Turning to this clone: This sample also contains other DNA sequences that code for the same CDR3. J is TRBJ1-1 and V is TRBV18; D not certain. There are 14 residues in the CDR3. V was trimmed by 1 base and J by 1 base, leaving 7 bases between them. Germline CDR1 and CDR2: KGHSH and LQKENI. The CDR3, as DNA: TGTGCCAGCTCACCACGTACGGGGAACACTGAAGCTTTCTTT. Protein sequence: CASSPRTGNTEAFF. Drawing the rest from reference TRBV18 and TRBJ1-1, the complete variable domain is NAGVMQNPRHLVRRRGQEARLRCSPMKGHSHVYWYRQLPEEGLKFMVYLQKENIIDESGMPKERFSAEFPKEGPSILRIQQVVRGDSAAYFCASSPRTGNTEAFFGQGTRLTVV.

The chain has TRBV6-1 and TRBJ2-7, with D perhaps TRBD2 (6 bases). This CDR3 has 16 amino acids. Germline lookup yields CDR1 MNHNS and CDR2 SASEGT. Trimming pared 4 bases from V and 4 bases from J, leaving 20 bases between. CDR3 residues: CASSGQGLGGPYEQYF. The CDR3 nucleotides are TGTGCCAGCAGTGGGCAAGGGTTGGGAGGACCTTACGAGCAGTACTTC.

The chain links TRBV5-1 to TRBJ2-1, with D hard to call. CDR1 is SGHRS, CDR2 YFSETQ, per germline. This CDR3 spans 15 amino acids. V was cut by 1 base and J by 9 bases, with 17 bases left in between. The CDR3 DNA reads TGCGCCAGCAGCTTGACTGCCATTAGCACGGGTGAGCAGTTCTTC. Translation: CASSLTAISTGEQFF.

J is TRBJ1-1 and V is TRBV1. TRBV1 is reported as a pseudogene. This CDR3 region has 14 residues. The CDR3 sequence is CTSSPGGAYTEAFF. The CDR3 nucleotides read TGCACCAGCAGCCCGGGAGGGGCTTACACTGAAGCTTTCTTT.

V is TRBV9 and J is TRBJ1-3, with D unclear. The CDR3 is 15 amino acids. V was pared by 4 bases and J by 2 bases, with 13 bases between. Germline values: CDR1 SGDLS, CDR2 YYNGEE. CDR3 sequence (DNA): TGTGCCAGCAGCCCCACCCCCACTCCTGGAAACACCATATATTTT. Translating gives CASSPTPTPGNTIYF.

The chain has TRBV4-1 and TRBJ1-1; D is unclear. CDR1 MGHRA and CDR2 YSYEKL come from the germline V gene. V was pared by 1 base and J by 4 bases, with 7 bases between. The length of the CDR3 is 13 residues. The CDR3 nucleotides read TGCGCCAGCAGCCAAGGACTTACCACTGAAGCTTTCTTT. Its translation: CASSQGLTTEAFF.

The V and J genes are TRBV18 and TRBJ1-4; D remains ambiguous. This CDR3 is built from 14 residues. V was cut by 5 bases and J by 4 bases, with 11 bases left in between. Germline V gene data show CDR1 as KGHSH and CDR2 as LQKENI. The CDR3 region has the DNA TGTGCCAGCTCAATCTCGGTTGGTAATGAAAAACTGTTTTTT. Translating gives CASSISVGNEKLFF.

The chain joins TRBV4-3 to TRBJ1-4, with D possibly TRBD1 on 6 matching bases. CDR3 length: 14 amino acids. Trimming cost V 1 base and J 8 bases, with 11 bases left between them. Per the germline V gene, CDR1 is LGHNA and CDR2 is YSLEER. As DNA, the CDR3 is TGCGCCAGCAGCCAAGGGGGGCTAGGGGAAAAACTGTTTTTT. Translating gives CASSQGGLGEKLFF.

The chain is built from TRBV5-5 and TRBJ2-3, with 8 bases fitting TRBD2. Germline V gene sequence: CDR1 SGHKS, CDR2 YYEKEE (reference sequence). The V segment lost 6 bases and the J segment 2 bases; nucleotides outside the gene matches: 8. CDR3 length: 15 amino acids. The CDR3 DNA reads as TGTGCCAGCACCTTTGCGGGAGGATACACAGATACGCAGTATTTT. This gives the protein CASTFAGGYTDTQYF.

The chain recombines TRBV7-9 with TRBJ1-3; D remains ambiguous. Trimming removed 3 bases from V and 2 bases from J, with 11 bases in between. Germline V lookup: CDR1 SEHNR, CDR2 FQNEAQ (reference sequence). The CDR3 sequence is 15 residues long. The CDR3 DNA is TGTGCCAGCAGCTTGAGTCATACGCCTGGAAACACCATATATTTT. It translates to CASSLSHTPGNTIYF.

The chain recombines TRBV28 with TRBJ1-3; no clear D. Germline V gene lookup returns CDR1 MDHEN and CDR2 SYDVKM. The CDR3 sequence is 19 residues long. Trimming stripped 5 bases from V and 2 bases from J, with 25 bases between. The CDR3 spells CASSPLFGREDRAGNTIYF. DNA of the CDR3: TGTGCCAGCAGTCCCCTATTTGGACGGGAGGATCGTGCTGGAAACACCATATATTTT.

The chain employs TRBV30 and TRBJ1-1; D is undetermined. The germline CDR1 and CDR2 sequences are GTSNPN and SVGIG (reference sequence). This CDR3 contains 13 residues. V was shortened by 2 bases and J by 8 bases, with 15 bases between the two germline ends. CDR3 sequence: CAWSTATWREAFF. Here the CDR3 DNA reads TGTGCCTGGAGTACAGCCACATGGAGGGAAGCTTTCTTT.

The chain couples TRBV4-3 to TRBJ2-7, with D uncertain. From germline, CDR1 is LGHNA and CDR2 YSLEER. This CDR3 spans 14 amino acids. Deletions cut 0 bases from V and 0 bases from J, with 6 bases between. In DNA, the CDR3 is TGCGCCAGCAGCCAAGAACAGTCCTCCTACGAGCAGTACTTC. Its translation: CASSQEQSSYEQYF.

Only one count was recorded for this clone. V and J are TRBV6-5 and TRBJ2-3; 7 nucleotides agree with TRBD2. The CDR3 length is 16 residues. V trimming: 3 bases; J trimming: 4 bases; junction bases outside the gene matches: 10. Germline assignment: CDR1 MNHEY and CDR2 SVGAGI. The CDR3 loop reads CASSYSPGGIPDTQYF. As DNA, the CDR3 is TGTGCCAGCAGTTATTCTCCGGGAGGAATACCAGATACGCAGTATTTT.

The chain carries TRBV10-3 and TRBJ2-7; D perhaps matches TRBD2 (6 bases). Per germline, CDR1 ENHRY and CDR2 SYGVKD. V was cut by 0 bases and J by 0 bases, with 15 bases left in between. The CDR3 runs to 17 residues. The CDR3 is CAISESSGGTSSYEQYF. Written as DNA, the CDR3 is TGTGCCATCAGTGAGTCATCTGGCGGGACGAGCTCCTACGAGCAGTACTTC.

This rearrangement joins TRBV4-1 to TRBJ2-3, with D maybe TRBD1 (6 bases). With 4 bases removed from V and 2 bases from J, the gap between germline ends came to 13 bases. Germline V CDR1 and CDR2: MGHRA, YSYEKL. The CDR3 is made up of 15 amino acids. The CDR3 spells CASSRGYRVTDTQYF. CDR3 in DNA: TGCGCCAGCAGCCGAGGGTACAGGGTCACAGATACGCAGTATTTT.

V and J are TRBV21-1 and TRBJ1-4; TRBD1, the table's D call, lacks a check against the DNA. TRBV21-1 represents a pseudogene. This CDR3 region has 15 residues. The CDR3 sequence is CASSIPGQGGEKLFF. CDR3 sequence (DNA): TGTGCCAGCAGCATCCCGGGACAGGGGGGTGAAAAACTGTTTTTT.

The V gene is TRBV6-5, the J gene TRBJ2-2; 7 nucleotides match TRBD1. V trimming: 8 bases; J trimming: 1 base; junction bases outside the gene matches: 4. Germline lookup yields CDR1 MNHEY and CDR2 SVGAGI. The CDR3 is made up of 14 amino acids. Here the CDR3 reads CASGRTGNTGELFF. The CDR3 DNA is TGTGCCAGCGGAAGGACAGGGAACACCGGGGAGCTGTTTTTT.